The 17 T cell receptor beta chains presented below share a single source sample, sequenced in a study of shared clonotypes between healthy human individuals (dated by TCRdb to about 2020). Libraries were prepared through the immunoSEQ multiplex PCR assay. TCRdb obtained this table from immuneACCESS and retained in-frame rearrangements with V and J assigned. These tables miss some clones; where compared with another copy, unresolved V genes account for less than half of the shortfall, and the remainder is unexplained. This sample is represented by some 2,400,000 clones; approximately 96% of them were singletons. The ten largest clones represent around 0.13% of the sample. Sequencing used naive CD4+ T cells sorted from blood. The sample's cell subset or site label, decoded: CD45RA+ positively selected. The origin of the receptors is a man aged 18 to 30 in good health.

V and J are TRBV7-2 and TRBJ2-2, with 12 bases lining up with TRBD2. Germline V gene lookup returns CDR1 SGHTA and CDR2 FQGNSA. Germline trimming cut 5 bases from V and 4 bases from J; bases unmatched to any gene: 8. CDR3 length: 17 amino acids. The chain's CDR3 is CASSRSLLAGGTGELFF. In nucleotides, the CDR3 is TGTGCCAGCAGCCGGAGCCTACTAGCGGGGGGCACCGGGGAGCTGTTTTTT.

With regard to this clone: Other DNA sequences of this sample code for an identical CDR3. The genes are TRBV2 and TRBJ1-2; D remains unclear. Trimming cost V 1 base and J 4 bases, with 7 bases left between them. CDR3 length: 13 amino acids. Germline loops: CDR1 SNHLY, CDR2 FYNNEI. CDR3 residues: CASSEGGSYGYTF. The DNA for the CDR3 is TGTGCCAGCAGTGAAGGCGGTTCCTATGGCTACACCTTC.

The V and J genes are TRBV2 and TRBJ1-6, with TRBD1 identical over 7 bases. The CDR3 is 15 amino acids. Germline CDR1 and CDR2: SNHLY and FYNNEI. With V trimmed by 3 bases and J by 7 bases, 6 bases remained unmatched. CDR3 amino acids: CASSEEGQRNSPLHF. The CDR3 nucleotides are TGTGCCAGCAGTGAGGAGGGACAGCGCAATTCACCCCTCCACTTT. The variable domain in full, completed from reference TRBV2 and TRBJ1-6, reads EPEVTQTPSHQVTQMGQEVILRCVPISNHLYFYWYRQILGQKVEFLVSFYNNEISEKSEIFDDQFSVERPDGSNFTLKIRSTKLEDSAMYFCASSEEGQRNSPLHFGNGTRLTVT.

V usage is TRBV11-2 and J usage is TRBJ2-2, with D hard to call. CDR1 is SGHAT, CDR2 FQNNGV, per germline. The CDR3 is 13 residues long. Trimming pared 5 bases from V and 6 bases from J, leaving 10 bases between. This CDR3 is CASSHLPSGELFF. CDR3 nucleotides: TGTGCCAGCAGCCACCTCCCTTCCGGGGAGCTGTTTTTT. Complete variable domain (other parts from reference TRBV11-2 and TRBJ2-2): EAGVAQSPRYKIIEKRQSVAFWCNPISGHATLYWYQQILGQGPKLLIQFQNNGVVDDSQLPKDRFSAERLKGVDSTLKIQPAKLEDSAVYLCASSHLPSGELFFGEGSRLTVL.

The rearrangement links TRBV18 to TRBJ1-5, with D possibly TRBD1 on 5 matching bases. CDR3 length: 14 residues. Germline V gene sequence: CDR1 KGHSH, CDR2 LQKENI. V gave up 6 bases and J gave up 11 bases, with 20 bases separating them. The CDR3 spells CASSVGQGQPAQHF. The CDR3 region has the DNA TGTGCCAGCTCTGTAGGACAAGGCCAACCAGCCCAGCATTTT.

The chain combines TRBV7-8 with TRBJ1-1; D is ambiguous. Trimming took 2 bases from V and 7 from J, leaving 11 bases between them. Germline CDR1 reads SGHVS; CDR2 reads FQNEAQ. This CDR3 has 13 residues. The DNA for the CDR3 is TGTGCCAGCAGCTTACCTGGGAAACTTGAAGCTTTCTTT. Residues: CASSLPGKLEAFF.

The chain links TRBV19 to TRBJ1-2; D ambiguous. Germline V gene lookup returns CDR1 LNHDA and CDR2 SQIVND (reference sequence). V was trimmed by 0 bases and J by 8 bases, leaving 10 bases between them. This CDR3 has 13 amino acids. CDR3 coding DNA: TGTGCCAGTAGTATAGATCGAACGATCGGCTACACCTTC. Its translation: CASSIDRTIGYTF.

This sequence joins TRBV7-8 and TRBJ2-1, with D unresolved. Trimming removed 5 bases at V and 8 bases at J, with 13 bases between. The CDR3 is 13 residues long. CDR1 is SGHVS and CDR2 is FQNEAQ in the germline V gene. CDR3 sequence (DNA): TGTGCCAGCAGCCCCCCGAGGCAAGATGAGCAGTTCTTC. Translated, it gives CASSPPRQDEQFF.

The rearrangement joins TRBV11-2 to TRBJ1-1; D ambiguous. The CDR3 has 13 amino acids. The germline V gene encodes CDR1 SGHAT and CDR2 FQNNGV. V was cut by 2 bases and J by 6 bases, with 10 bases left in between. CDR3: CASSLIRRAEAFF. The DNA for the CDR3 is TGTGCCAGCAGCTTAATAAGAAGAGCTGAAGCTTTCTTT. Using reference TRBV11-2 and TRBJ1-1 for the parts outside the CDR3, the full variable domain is EAGVAQSPRYKIIEKRQSVAFWCNPISGHATLYWYQQILGQGPKLLIQFQNNGVVDDSQLPKDRFSAERLKGVDSTLKIQPAKLEDSAVYLCASSLIRRAEAFFGQGTRLTVV.

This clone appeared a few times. The CDR3 bases are TGTGCCAGCGGGGTGGGCAATCAGCCCCAGCATTTT. This sequence encodes CASGVGNQPQHF. This rearrangement joins TRBV28 to TRBJ1-5; no clear D. V lost 8 bases and J lost 2, with 7 bases in between. The CDR3 has 12 residues. Germline V gives CDR1 MDHEN, CDR2 SYDVKM.

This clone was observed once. The CDR3 DNA reads as TGTGCCAGCAGCCCGGGGGGACGGGCAGATACGCAGTATTTT. It yields the protein CASSPGGRADTQYF. The genes are TRBV28 and TRBJ2-3; 7 nucleotides match TRBD2. Germline trimming cut 6 bases from V and 4 bases from J; bases unmatched to any gene: 7. CDR3 size: 14 residues. The germline CDR1 and CDR2 sequences are MDHEN and SYDVKM.

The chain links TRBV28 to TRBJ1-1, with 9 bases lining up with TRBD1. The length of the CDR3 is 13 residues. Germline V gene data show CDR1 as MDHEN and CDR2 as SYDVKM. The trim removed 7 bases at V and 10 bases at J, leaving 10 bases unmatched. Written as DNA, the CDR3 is TGTGCCAGCACCGAACCGGGACAGGGTTTAGCTTTCTTT. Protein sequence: CASTEPGQGLAFF.

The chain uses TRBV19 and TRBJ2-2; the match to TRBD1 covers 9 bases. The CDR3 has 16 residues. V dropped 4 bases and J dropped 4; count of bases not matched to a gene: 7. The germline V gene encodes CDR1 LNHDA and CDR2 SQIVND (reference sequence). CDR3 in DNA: TGTGCCAGTAGTACAGGACAGGGGATGATCACCGGGGAGCTGTTTTTT. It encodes CASSTGQGMITGELFF.

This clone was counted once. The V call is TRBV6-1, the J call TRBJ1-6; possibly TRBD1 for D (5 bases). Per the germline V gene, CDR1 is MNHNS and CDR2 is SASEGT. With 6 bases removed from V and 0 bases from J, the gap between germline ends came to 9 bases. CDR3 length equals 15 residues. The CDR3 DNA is TGTGCCAGCAGAACAGGTGACTCCTATAATTCACCCCTCCACTTT. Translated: CASRTGDSYNSPLHF.

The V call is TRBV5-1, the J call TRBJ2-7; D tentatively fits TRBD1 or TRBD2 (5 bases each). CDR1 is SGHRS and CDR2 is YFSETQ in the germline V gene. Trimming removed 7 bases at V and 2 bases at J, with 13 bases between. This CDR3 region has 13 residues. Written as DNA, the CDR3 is TGCGCCAGCGCAGGGAGTGGTACCTACGAGCAGTACTTC. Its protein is CASAGSGTYEQYF.

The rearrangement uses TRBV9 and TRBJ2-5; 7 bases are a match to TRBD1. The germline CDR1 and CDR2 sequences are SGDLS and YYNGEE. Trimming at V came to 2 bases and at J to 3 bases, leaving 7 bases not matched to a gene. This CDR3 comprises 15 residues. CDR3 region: CASSVSGTAKETQYF. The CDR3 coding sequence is TGTGCCAGCAGCGTGTCGGGGACAGCGAAAGAGACCCAGTACTTC.

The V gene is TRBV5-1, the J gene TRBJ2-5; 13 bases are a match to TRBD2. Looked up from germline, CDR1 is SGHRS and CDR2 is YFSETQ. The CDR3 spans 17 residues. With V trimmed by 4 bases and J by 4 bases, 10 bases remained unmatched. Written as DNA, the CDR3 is TGCGCCAGCAGCCCTCGGACTAGCGGGAGTAGAGGAGAGACCCAGTACTTC. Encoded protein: CASSPRTSGSRGETQYF.